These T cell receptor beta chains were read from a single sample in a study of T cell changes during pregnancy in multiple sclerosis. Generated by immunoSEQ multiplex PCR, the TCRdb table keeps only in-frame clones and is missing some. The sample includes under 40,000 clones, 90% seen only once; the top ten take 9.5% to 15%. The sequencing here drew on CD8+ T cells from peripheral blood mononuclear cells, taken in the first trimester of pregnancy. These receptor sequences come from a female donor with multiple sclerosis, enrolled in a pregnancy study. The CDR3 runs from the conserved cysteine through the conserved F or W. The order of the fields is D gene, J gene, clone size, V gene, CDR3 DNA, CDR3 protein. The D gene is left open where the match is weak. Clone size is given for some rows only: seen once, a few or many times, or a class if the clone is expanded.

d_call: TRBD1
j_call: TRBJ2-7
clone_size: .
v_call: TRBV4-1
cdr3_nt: TGCGCCAGCAGCCAAGAGACCGGGACAGGGATTCTCTACGAGCAGTACTTC
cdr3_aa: CASSQETGTGILYEQYF

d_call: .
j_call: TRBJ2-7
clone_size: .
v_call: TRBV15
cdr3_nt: TGTGCCACCAGCAGGGACACCTACGAGCAGTACTTC
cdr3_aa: CATSRDTYEQYF

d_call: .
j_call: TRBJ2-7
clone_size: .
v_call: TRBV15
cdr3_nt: TGTGCCACCAGCAGAGATCGCCTCACAGGGTCCTCCTACGAGCAGTACTTC
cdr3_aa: CATSRDRLTGSSYEQYF

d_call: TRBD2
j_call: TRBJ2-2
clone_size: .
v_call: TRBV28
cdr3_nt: TGTGCCAGCGGTAGGACTAGCGGGAGGTGGGCCGGGGAGCTGTTTTTT
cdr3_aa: CASGRTSGRWAGELFF

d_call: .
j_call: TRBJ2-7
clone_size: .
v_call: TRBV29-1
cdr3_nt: TGCAGCGTTGAGGACCCAGGGAACTCCTACGAGCAGTACTTC
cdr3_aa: CSVEDPGNSYEQYF

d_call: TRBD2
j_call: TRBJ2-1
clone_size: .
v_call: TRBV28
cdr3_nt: TGTGCCAGCAGTTTATGGCGGGAGGCGTTAAATGAGCAGTTCTTC
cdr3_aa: CASSLWREALNEQFF

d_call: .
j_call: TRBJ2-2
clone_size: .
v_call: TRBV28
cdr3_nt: TGTGCCAGCAGTTTGGAAGGGGCGCGGAGCACCGGGGAGCTGTTTTTT
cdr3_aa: CASSLEGARSTGELFF

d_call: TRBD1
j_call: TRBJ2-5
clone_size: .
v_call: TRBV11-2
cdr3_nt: TGTGCCAGCAGCTTAGGGGGACAGGGTTGGGATCAAGAGACCCAGTACTTC
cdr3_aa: CASSLGGQGWDQETQYF

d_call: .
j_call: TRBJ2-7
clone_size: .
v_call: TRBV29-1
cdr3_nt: TGCAGCGCCCAGGGTGGTCAATTCAACGAGCAGTACTTC
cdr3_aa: CSAQGGQFNEQYF

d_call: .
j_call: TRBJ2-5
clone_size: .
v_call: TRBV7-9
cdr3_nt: TGTGCCAGCAACAACCCAGGGGAATGGGAGACCCAGTACTTC
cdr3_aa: CASNNPGEWETQYF

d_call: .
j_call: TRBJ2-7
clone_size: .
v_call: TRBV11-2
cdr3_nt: TGTGCCAGCAGCAGCCCCGGGGCGGGGATCTACGAGCAGTACTTC
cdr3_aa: CASSSPGAGIYEQYF

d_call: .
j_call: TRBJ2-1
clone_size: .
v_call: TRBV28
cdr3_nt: TGTGCCAGCAGTTTAACAGACGGCCTGATGGATGAGCAGTTCTTC
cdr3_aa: CASSLTDGLMDEQFF

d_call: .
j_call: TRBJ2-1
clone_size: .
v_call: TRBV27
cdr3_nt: TGTGCCAGCTCACCCGGGAACAGAAACAATGAGCAGTTCTTC
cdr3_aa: CASSPGNRNNEQFF

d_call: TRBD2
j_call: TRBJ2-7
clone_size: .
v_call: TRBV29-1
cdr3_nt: TGCAGCGCCTCCGGGACTAGCGTTTACGAGCAGTACTTC
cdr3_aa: CSASGTSVYEQYF

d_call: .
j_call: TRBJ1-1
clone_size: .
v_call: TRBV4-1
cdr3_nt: TGCGCCAGCAGCCAGAGCGGGAACACTGAAGCTTTCTTT
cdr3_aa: CASSQSGNTEAFF

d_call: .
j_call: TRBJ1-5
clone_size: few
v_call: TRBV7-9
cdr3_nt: TGTGCCAGCAGCTTAGGGGAGAATAGCAATCAGCCCCAGCATTTT
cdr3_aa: CASSLGENSNQPQHF

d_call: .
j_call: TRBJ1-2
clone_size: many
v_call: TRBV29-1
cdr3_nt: TGCAGCGTTGCGGTACAGGGACGGGAAAATGGCTACACCTTC
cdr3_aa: CSVAVQGRENGYTF

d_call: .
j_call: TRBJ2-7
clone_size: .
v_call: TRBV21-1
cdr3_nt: TGTGCCAGCAGCCTCGTTAGGGGAGAGTTAAGACTAGCGGGAGGCACCTACGAGCAGTACTTC
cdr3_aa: CASSLVRGELRLAGGTYEQYF

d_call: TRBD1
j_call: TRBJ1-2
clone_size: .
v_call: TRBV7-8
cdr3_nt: TGTGCCAGCAGCTTCAGGGGGCGCGCCTTGGATGGCTACACCTTC
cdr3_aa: CASSFRGRALDGYTF

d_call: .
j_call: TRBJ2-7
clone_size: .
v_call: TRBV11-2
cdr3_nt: TGTGCCAGCAGCTTAGAGGCAGCGTCCGCCTACGAGCAGTACTTC
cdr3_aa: CASSLEAASAYEQYF

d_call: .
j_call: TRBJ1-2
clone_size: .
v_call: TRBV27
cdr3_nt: TGTGCCAGCAGTTTAACGGTGGGACTGGGCTACACCTTC
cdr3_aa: CASSLTVGLGYTF

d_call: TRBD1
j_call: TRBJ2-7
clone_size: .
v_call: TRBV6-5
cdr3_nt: TGTGCCAGCAGTTCCTCGGGACAGGGGACCTACGAGCAGTACTTC
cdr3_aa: CASSSSGQGTYEQYF

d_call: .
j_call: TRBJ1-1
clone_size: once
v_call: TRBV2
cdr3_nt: TGTGCCAGCAGTAGACTGAAGAACACTGAAGCTTTCTTT
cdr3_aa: CASSRLKNTEAFF

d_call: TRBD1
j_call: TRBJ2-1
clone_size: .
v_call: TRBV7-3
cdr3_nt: TGTGCCAGCAGCTATGGACAGGGGGCGAGGGATGAGCAGTTCTTC
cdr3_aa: CASSYGQGARDEQFF

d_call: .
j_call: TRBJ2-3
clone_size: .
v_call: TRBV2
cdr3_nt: TGTGCCACTCAAACAAGCGGAGATACGCAGTATTTT
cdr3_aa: CATQTSGDTQYF

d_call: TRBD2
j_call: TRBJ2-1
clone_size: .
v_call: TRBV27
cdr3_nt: TGTGCCAGCAGTTTTAGCGGGAGGGACAATGAGCAGTTCTTC
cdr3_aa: CASSFSGRDNEQFF

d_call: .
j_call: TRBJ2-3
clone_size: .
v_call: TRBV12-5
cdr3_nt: TGTGCTAGTGGTTTCGCTATCACAGATACGCAGTATTTT
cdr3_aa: CASGFAITDTQYF

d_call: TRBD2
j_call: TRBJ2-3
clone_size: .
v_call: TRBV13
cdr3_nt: TGTGCCAGCAGCTTAGCGGGAGGGTCAGATACGCAGTATTTT
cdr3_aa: CASSLAGGSDTQYF

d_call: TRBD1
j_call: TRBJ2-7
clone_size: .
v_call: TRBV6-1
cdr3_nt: TGTGCCAGCAGTGCCCAACCGGGACAGGGGCCTTACGAGCAGTACTTC
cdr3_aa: CASSAQPGQGPYEQYF

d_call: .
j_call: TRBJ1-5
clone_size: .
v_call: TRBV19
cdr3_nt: TGTGCCAGTGGGGCGGGGATCAATCAGCCCCAGCATTTT
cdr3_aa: CASGAGINQPQHF

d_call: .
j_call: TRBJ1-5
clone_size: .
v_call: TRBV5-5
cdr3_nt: TGTGCCAGCAGCTTGAATTGGATGGATCAGGGCGATCAGCCCCAGCATTTT
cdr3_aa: CASSLNWMDQGDQPQHF

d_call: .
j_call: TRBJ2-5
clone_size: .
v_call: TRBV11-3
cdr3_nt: TGTGCCAGCAGCTTAAGAGGACAAGAGACCCAGTACTTC
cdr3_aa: CASSLRGQETQYF

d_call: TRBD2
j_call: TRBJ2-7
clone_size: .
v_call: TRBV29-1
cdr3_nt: TGCAGCGTTGAACTAGCGGGAGCGTACGAGCAGTACTTC
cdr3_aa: CSVELAGAYEQYF

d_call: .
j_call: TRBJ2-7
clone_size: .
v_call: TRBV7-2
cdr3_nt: TGTGCCAGCAGCTTAGGGCGAGGTTACGAGCAGTACTTC
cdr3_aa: CASSLGRGYEQYF

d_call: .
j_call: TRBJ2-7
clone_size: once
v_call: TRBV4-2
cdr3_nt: TGTGCCAGCAGCCAGGAGACAGGTAGCTCCTACGAGCAGTACTTC
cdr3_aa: CASSQETGSSYEQYF

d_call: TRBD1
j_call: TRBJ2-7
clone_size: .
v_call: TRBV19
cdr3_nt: TGTGCCAGTAGTATCACCGGGACAGGGATCGGCGAGCAGTACTTC
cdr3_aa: CASSITGTGIGEQYF

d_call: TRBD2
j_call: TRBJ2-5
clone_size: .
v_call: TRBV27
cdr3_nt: TGTGCCAGCAGCCGGGGCCGACTAGCGGGAGGAGGGGCCCAGTACTTC
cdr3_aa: CASSRGRLAGGGAQYF

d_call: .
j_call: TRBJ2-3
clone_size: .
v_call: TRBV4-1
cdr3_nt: TGCGCCAGCAGCCAAGGGCCCGTGGGTCCAGGCCTACTAGCCACTAGCACAGATACGCAGTATTTT
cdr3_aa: CASSQGPVGPGLLATSTDTQYF

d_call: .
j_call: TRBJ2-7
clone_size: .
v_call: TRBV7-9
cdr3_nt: TGTGCCAGCAGCTACCCGGCGCGGGAGCAGTACTTC
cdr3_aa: CASSYPAREQYF

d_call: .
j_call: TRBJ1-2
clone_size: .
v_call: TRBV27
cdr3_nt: TGTGCCAGCAGGCGACCCGGCCAGGCCGCTGGCTACACCTTC
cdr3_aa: CASRRPGQAAGYTF

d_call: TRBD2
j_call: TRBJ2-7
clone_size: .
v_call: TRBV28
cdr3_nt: TGTGCCAGCAGTCACCGGACTAGCGCTACTGGGGAGCAGTACTTC
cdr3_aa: CASSHRTSATGEQYF

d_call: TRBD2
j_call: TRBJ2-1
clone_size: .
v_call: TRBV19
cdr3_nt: TGTGCCAGTACGACTAGCGCCCACAATGAGCAGTTCTTC
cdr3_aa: CASTTSAHNEQFF

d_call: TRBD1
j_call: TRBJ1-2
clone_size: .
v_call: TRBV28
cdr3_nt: TGTGCCAGCAGTTTGGTTGGACAGGCCGTCTATGGCTACACCTTC
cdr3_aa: CASSLVGQAVYGYTF

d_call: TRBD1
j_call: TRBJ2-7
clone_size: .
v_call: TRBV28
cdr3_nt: TGTGCCAGCAGTCACCCCGGAGACAGGGGCTACGAGCAGTACTTC
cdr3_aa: CASSHPGDRGYEQYF

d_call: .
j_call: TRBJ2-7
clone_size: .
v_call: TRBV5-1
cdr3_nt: TGCGCCAGCAGCTTGAGCGTGGGTCGGTACGAGCAGTACTTC
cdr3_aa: CASSLSVGRYEQYF

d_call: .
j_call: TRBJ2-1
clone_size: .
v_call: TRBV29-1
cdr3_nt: TGCAGCGTTTACTACGAGAGCTCCTACAATGAGCAGTTCTTC
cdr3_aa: CSVYYESSYNEQFF

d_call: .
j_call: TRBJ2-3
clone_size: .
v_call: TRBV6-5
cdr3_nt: TGTGCCAGCAGTTTAACAGCGGTGAGCACAGATACGCAGTATTTT
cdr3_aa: CASSLTAVSTDTQYF

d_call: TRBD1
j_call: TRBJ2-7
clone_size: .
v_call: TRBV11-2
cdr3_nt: TGTGCCAGCAGCTCGCCGACAGGGGGCCGCTATTACGAGCAGTACTTC
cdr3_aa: CASSSPTGGRYYEQYF

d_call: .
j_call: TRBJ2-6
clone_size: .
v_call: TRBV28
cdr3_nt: TGTGCCAGCAGTTTAGGGAGAAACTCCGAGGCCAACGTCCTGACTTTC
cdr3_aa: CASSLGRNSEANVLTF

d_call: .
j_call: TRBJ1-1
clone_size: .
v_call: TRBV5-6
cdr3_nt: TGTGCCAGCAGCTTTAATATGAACACTGAAGCTTTCTTT
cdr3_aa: CASSFNMNTEAFF

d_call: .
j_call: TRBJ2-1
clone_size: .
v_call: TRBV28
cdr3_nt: TGTGCCAGCAGGAACGGACTCGCCAAGGACAATGAGCAGTTCTTC
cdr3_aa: CASRNGLAKDNEQFF

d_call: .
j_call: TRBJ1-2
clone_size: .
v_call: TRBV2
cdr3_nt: TGTGCCAGCAGTCGAATTCCCGGGGATCTCTATGGCTACACCTTC
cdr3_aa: CASSRIPGDLYGYTF

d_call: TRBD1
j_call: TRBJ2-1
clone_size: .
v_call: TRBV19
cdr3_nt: TGTGCCAGTCAATCGTCCCGACAGGGGTGGGGCTATGAGCAGTTCTTC
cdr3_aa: CASQSSRQGWGYEQFF